This is a list of T cell receptor beta chains from one sample in a study of cytomegalovirus exposure and HLA in healthy donors. Generated by immunoSEQ multiplex PCR, the TCRdb table keeps only in-frame clones and is missing some. Counted here are approximately 210,000 clones, 70% to 90% occurring once; the ten biggest clones make up about 2.7%. The specimen was PBMCs. The receptors were sampled from a woman aged 18-30 years in good health and CMV-seronegative. Both conserved end residues are part of each CDR3. A D gene is named only where the DNA matches it firmly. Some rows mark clone size as missing; the rest say once, few, many or name a class of expanded clone.

NA | TRBJ2-7 | TRBV29-1 | NA | CSVQRDTPYEQYF | TGCAGCGTTCAGCGGGACACACCCTACGAGCAGTACTTC
TRBD1 | TRBJ1-5 | TRBV28 | NA | CASRRVLNRGDQPQHF | TGTGCCAGCAGGCGGGTACTTAACAGGGGGGATCAGCCCCAGCATTTT
NA | TRBJ2-7 | TRBV7-9 | NA | CASSLSTTGEQYF | TGTGCCAGCAGCTTATCGACGACGGGTGAGCAGTACTTC
NA | TRBJ1-3 | TRBV30 | NA | CAWIVFDRNQNTIYF | TGTGCCTGGATCGTGTTTGACAGGAACCAAAACACCATATATTTT
NA | TRBJ2-3 | TRBV4-2 | NA | CASSRSGEDTQYF | TGTGCCAGCAGCCGATCCGGAGAGGATACGCAGTATTTT
NA | TRBJ2-6 | TRBV1 | NA | CTSSPGPEEAPPGANVLTF | TGCACCAGCAGCCCCGGCCCCGAGGAGGCCCCCCCTGGGGCCAACGTCCTGACTTTC
TRBD1 | TRBJ2-3 | TRBV28 | NA | CASKWAGGASDTQYF | TGTGCCAGCAAATGGGCAGGGGGCGCATCAGATACGCAGTATTTT
NA | TRBJ2-6 | TRBV28 | NA | CASTRQGNSGANVLTF | TGTGCCAGCACGAGGCAGGGGAATTCCGGGGCCAACGTCCTGACTTTC
NA | TRBJ2-3 | TRBV9 | NA | CASSVFASEGDTQYF | TGTGCCAGCAGCGTATTCGCTAGCGAAGGAGATACGCAGTATTTT
NA | TRBJ2-7 | TRBV7-8 | NA | CASSRRGPPEYEQYF | TGTGCCAGCAGCCGCAGGGGTCCCCCCGAATACGAGCAGTACTTC
TRBD1 | TRBJ1-1 | TRBV10-2 | NA | CASRGQPYTEAFF | TGCGCCAGCAGGGGACAGCCATACACTGAAGCTTTCTTT
TRBD2 | TRBJ2-7 | TRBV18 | NA | CASSPAGGYEQYF | TGTGCCAGCTCACCGGCGGGGGGTTACGAGCAGTACTTC
NA | TRBJ2-2 | TRBV9 | NA | CASSVGGRTGELFF | TGTGCCAGCAGCGTAGGGGGCAGGACCGGGGAGCTGTTTTTT
NA | TRBJ2-2 | TRBV7-9 | NA | CASSSQVTGELFF | TGTGCCAGCAGCTCACAGGTCACCGGGGAGCTGTTTTTT
NA | TRBJ2-1 | TRBV7-3 | NA | CASSLLGRRGNEQFF | TGTGCCAGCAGCTTACTGGGGCGGAGGGGCAATGAGCAGTTCTTC
NA | TRBJ2-7 | TRBV5-1 | NA | CASSLYGTSYEQYF | TGCGCCAGCAGCTTATACGGGACATCCTACGAGCAGTACTTC
TRBD1 | TRBJ2-3 | TRBV5-6 | NA | CASSPDRGLLNTQYF | TGTGCCAGCAGCCCCGACAGGGGGCTTCTCAATACGCAGTATTTT
TRBD1 | TRBJ1-2 | TRBV29-1 | NA | CSVEGQGAYGYTF | TGCAGCGTTGAGGGACAGGGGGCGTATGGCTACACCTTC
NA | TRBJ2-1 | TRBV6-5 | NA | CASSSLGIQYNEQFF | TGTGCCAGCAGTTCACTAGGGATCCAATACAATGAGCAGTTCTTC
NA | TRBJ1-1 | TRBV2 | NA | CASTRGRGNTEAFF | TGTGCCAGCACCCGAGGACGGGGGAACACTGAAGCTTTCTTT
NA | TRBJ2-7 | TRBV27 | NA | CASSFGLTYEQYF | TGTGCCAGCAGTTTCGGACTTACCTACGAGCAGTACTTC
TRBD1 | TRBJ2-7 | TRBV7-2 | NA | CASSLALGQAYEQYF | TGTGCCAGCAGCTTAGCGCTGGGACAGGCCTACGAGCAGTACTTC
TRBD1 | TRBJ1-5 | TRBV28 | NA | CASSNFPRDRGGRQPQHF | TGTGCCAGCAGTAATTTCCCCCGGGACAGGGGCGGAAGGCAGCCCCAGCATTTT
TRBD2 | TRBJ2-3 | TRBV11-3 | once | CASSTRAGGTDTQYF | TGTGCCAGCAGCACCAGAGCGGGAGGGACAGATACGCAGTATTTT
TRBD1 | TRBJ2-7 | TRBV5-8 | NA | CASSSGTGDFYEQYF | TGTGCCAGCAGCTCGGGGACAGGGGACTTCTACGAGCAGTACTTC
TRBD2 | TRBJ2-1 | TRBV4-2 | NA | CASSASGTSGSWNEQFF | TGTGCCAGCAGCGCATCCGGGACTAGCGGGAGCTGGAATGAGCAGTTCTTC
NA | TRBJ2-3 | TRBV18 | NA | CASSPATGLGGTDTQYF | TGTGCCAGCTCTCCTGCGACAGGTTTGGGAGGCACAGATACGCAGTATTTT
NA | TRBJ1-1 | TRBV18 | once | CASSPGEGFDTEAFF | TGTGCCAGCTCCCCTGGGGAGGGGTTTGACACTGAAGCTTTCTTT
NA | TRBJ2-7 | TRBV29-1 | NA | CSGGHSYEQYF | TGCAGCGGCGGACATTCCTACGAGCAGTACTTC
NA | TRBJ2-1 | TRBV29-1 | once | CSVGDSGTVF | TGCAGCGTTGGGGATAGCGGTACTGTCTTC
NA | TRBJ2-7 | TRBV29-1 | NA | CSAAGGHSYEQYF | TGCAGCGCCGCCGGGGGTCACTCCTACGAGCAGTACTTC
NA | TRBJ1-2 | TRBV28 | NA | CASRGGPNYGYTF | TGTGCCAGCAGAGGAGGGCCTAACTATGGCTACACCTTC